One and the same sample provided the 6 T cell receptor beta chains below, sequenced in a study of blood T cell repertoires in COVID-19. Repertoires were generated with immunoSEQ multiplex PCR, while TCRdb's copy carries only in-frame clones and drops some. The repertoire consists of over 150,000 clones, with roughly 87% occurring once and the leading ten covering 7%. The sequenced sample was PBMCs or T cells enriched from blood (not recorded which). The receptors were sampled from a woman between 45 and 60 years old who had recovered from COVID-19.

This clone showed up just a few times. The gene calls are TRBV6-5 and TRBJ2-7, with D maybe TRBD1 (6 bases). The CDR3 runs 15 residues. The germline V gene encodes CDR1 MNHEY and CDR2 SVGAGI. The V gene lost 6 bases and the J gene lost 7 bases, with 22 bases spanning the gap. The CDR3 bases are TGTGCCAGCAGCGCCGGACAGCCCCTTGGGTGGGAGCAGTACTTC. It translates to CASSAGQPLGWEQYF.

The genes are TRBV6-5 and TRBJ1-1; 8 nucleotides align to TRBD1. The germline gives CDR1 MNHEY, CDR2 SVGAGI. The CDR3 is 14 residues long. V dropped 6 bases and J dropped 3; count of bases not matched to a gene: 6. The DNA of the CDR3 is TGTGCCAGCAGAGCAGGGGGCGGGTACACTGAAGCTTTCTTT. This codes for CASRAGGGYTEAFF.

The chain has TRBV30 and TRBJ2-1; a possible D gene is TRBD1 (6 bases). Trimming took off 0 bases at V and 4 bases at J, with 13 bases between the two ends. This CDR3 has 15 amino acids. Germline V CDR1 and CDR2: GTSNPN, SVGIG (reference sequence). CDR3 nucleotide sequence: TGTGCCTGGAGTGTTTGGACAGAGAATTACAATGAGCAGTTCTTC. Residues: CAWSVWTENYNEQFF.

The chain uses TRBV5-1 and TRBJ2-7, with 14 bases matching TRBD2. The V gene's germline CDR1 is SGHRS and CDR2 YFSETQ. This CDR3 has 16 amino acids. The trim removed 4 bases at V and 7 bases at J, leaving 10 bases unmatched. The CDR3 loop is CASSTGLAGVWGEQYF. CDR3 coding DNA: TGCGCCAGCAGCACGGGACTAGCGGGAGTCTGGGGGGAGCAGTACTTC.

This clone was recorded once. The V gene is TRBV18, the J gene TRBJ2-1, with 9 bases identical to TRBD1. Trimming took 1 base from V and 9 from J; bases not matched to a gene: 4. The germline V gene encodes CDR1 KGHSH and CDR2 LQKENI. CDR3 length equals 14 residues. The CDR3 coding sequence is TGTGCCAGCTCACCACGGACAGGGGAAGGTGAGCAGTTCTTC. Translation gives CASSPRTGEGEQFF. The whole variable domain, remainder taken from reference TRBV18 and TRBJ2-1, is NAGVMQNPRHLVRRRGQEARLRCSPMKGHSHVYWYRQLPEEGLKFMVYLQKENIIDESGMPKERFSAEFPKEGPSILRIQQVVRGDSAAYFCASSPRTGEGEQFFGPGTRLTVL.

This clone was seen only a few times. This chain uses TRBV29-1 with TRBJ2-1; D possibly corresponds to TRBD1 (6 bases). Per germline, CDR1 SQVTM and CDR2 ANQGSEA. The CDR3 totals 13 residues. V shed 6 bases and J shed 8 bases, with 17 bases lying between them. CDR3: CSVSNNRVDEQFF. CDR3 coding DNA: TGCAGCGTCTCCAATAACAGGGTGGATGAGCAGTTCTTC.